The rows below give T cell receptor beta chains drawn from one sample of a study of T cell responses to AZD1222 COVID-19 vaccine. Produced via immunoSEQ multiplex PCR; TCRdb's table is partial and in-frame only. This table has approximately 120,000 clones, about 90% appearing once. Sequenced material: peripheral blood, taken on day 0 of AZD1222 vaccination. The source of these receptors is an adult in good health. The CDR3 runs from the conserved cysteine through the conserved F or W. Each record gives: clone size, J gene, D gene, V gene, CDR3 DNA, CDR3 protein. A D gene is named only where the DNA matches it firmly. Clone size is given for some rows only: seen once, a few or many times, or a class if the clone is expanded.

NA TRBJ1-1 TRBD1 TRBV4-3 TGCGCCAGCAGCCAAGACCGGACAGGCTCGAACACTGAAGCTTTCTTT CASSQDRTGSNTEAFF
NA TRBJ1-5 NA TRBV7-2 TGTGCCAGCAGCTTAGCGCTAGGACAGTATCAGCCCCAGCATTTT CASSLALGQYQPQHF
NA TRBJ2-1 NA TRBV5-1 TGCGCCAGCAGTCCAGGGGCGGGGGCCGGCAATGAGCAGTTCTTC CASSPGAGAGNEQFF
NA TRBJ2-6 TRBD1 TRBV18 TGTGCCAGCTCACTTCGTGTGATCGGGGACAGAGTTAGCTCTGGGGCCAACGTCCTGACTTTC CASSLRVIGDRVSSGANVLTF
NA TRBJ2-5 TRBD1 TRBV25-1 TGTGCCAGCAGTGGTCCCCGGGGGGGGACAGGGGACCAAGAGACCCAGTACTTC CASSGPRGGTGDQETQYF
NA TRBJ1-1 NA TRBV6-1 TGTGCCAGCAGTGAAGCTGGGGGGGTCACTGAAGCTTTCTTT CASSEAGGVTEAFF
NA TRBJ2-6 NA TRBV30 TGTGCCTGGACCCTTCAGGGTTCTGGGGCCAACGTCCTGACTTTC CAWTLQGSGANVLTF
NA TRBJ1-2 NA TRBV4-2 TGTGCCAGCAGCCAACCGTTGACGGGGGGCTATGGCTACACCTTC CASSQPLTGGYGYTF
NA TRBJ2-3 TRBD2 TRBV7-9 TGTGCCAGCAGCCCACTAGCGGGGGGCACAGATACGCAGTATTTT CASSPLAGGTDTQYF
NA TRBJ1-5 NA TRBV5-1 TGCGCCAGCAGCTTGGAGGCCGGGACGGATATCAATCAGCCCCAGCATTTT CASSLEAGTDINQPQHF
NA TRBJ1-1 NA TRBV6-5 TGTGCCAGCAGTTACTCAACCCCTCAGGTATTCACTGAAGCTTTCTTT CASSYSTPQVFTEAFF
NA TRBJ2-7 NA TRBV28 TGTGCCAGCAGTTTAGTGGGGGAGTACGAGCAGTACTTC CASSLVGEYEQYF
once TRBJ1-1 NA TRBV9 TGTGCCAGCAGCGTAGTCTCGGGGTTTAACACTGAAGCTTTCTTT CASSVVSGFNTEAFF
NA TRBJ1-6 NA TRBV9 TGTGCCAGCAGCGTAGTCCCAGACTTAAATTCACCCCTCCACTTT CASSVVPDLNSPLHF
NA TRBJ2-3 TRBD2 TRBV29-1 TGCGGCGGGGGAGCAGATACGCAGTATTTT CGGGADTQYF